This T cell receptor (beta chain) was sequenced in a study of T cells in Graves' hyperthyroidism and ophthalmopathy. As for the study in general: Peripheral blood draws took place at initial diagnosis, ahead of any treatment.

This clonotype was seen once. Antigen: not known. This likely comes from a read error, as the CDR3 has no conserved phenylalanine or tryptophan at its end. RNA transcripts yielded amplified TCR beta CDR3 regions. During a first-round RT-PCR of the TCR CDR3, the HTBI primer set was used. TCRdb independently ran MiXCR on the multiplex PCR reads; one entry per CDR3 protein. The sample holds hundreds of thousands of distinct CDR3 sequences, 14% to 15% seen once. The CDR3 spans 15 residues. V lost 5 bases and J 0 bases, leaving 12 bases between the germline ends. Germline V CDR1 and CDR2: WSHSY, SAAADI. General observations from the study: Blood shared most expanded thyroid clonotypes above 0.001. Ophthalmopathy and stable hyperthyroidism were told apart by a 13 V-J model.

This chain links TRBV10-2 with TRBJ2-3, with D perhaps matching TRBD1 or TRBD2 (5 bases each). Material for sequencing was blood. The receptor's source is a man younger than 35 with Graves' ophthalmopathy. The CDR3 DNA reads TGCGCCAGCAGTCTCTGGGGGATTAGCACAGATACGCAGTATCTT. Translated, it gives CASSLWGISTDTQYL.